The next 30 T cell receptor beta chains were all read from a single sample in a study of cytomegalovirus exposure and HLA in healthy donors. 60 Vbeta and 13 Jbeta primers were used in PCR. Data came from immunoSEQ multiplex PCR; TCRdb stores just in-frame clones and leaves some out. Of approximately 81,000 clones in the sample, around 74% were seen once. The sample consisted of PBMCs. The receptors derive from a woman in her fifties or sixties in good health and CMV-seropositive.

The genes are TRBV5-1 and TRBJ2-7; D possibly corresponds to TRBD1 (6 bases). Germline V gene data show CDR1 as SGHRS and CDR2 as YFSETQ. The CDR3 totals 13 residues. With 4 bases removed from V and 3 bases from J, the gap between germline ends came to 11 bases. The CDR3 sequence is CASSTGTNYEQYF. CDR3 in DNA: TGCGCCAGCAGCACCGGGACAAACTACGAGCAGTACTTC.

The rearrangement uses TRBV13 and TRBJ2-5, with 7 bases fitting TRBD1. V trimming: 0 bases; J trimming: 2 bases; junction bases outside the gene matches: 3. Germline CDR1 PRHDT, CDR2 FYEKMQ (reference sequence). The CDR3 is 15 amino acids. The chain's CDR3 is CASSLGDREQETQYF. CDR3 sequence (DNA): TGTGCCAGCAGCTTAGGAGACAGGGAACAAGAGACCCAGTACTTC.

The CDR3 DNA sequence: TGTGCCAGCAGACTCCCCCTCGGGAAGCAAGAGACCCAGTACTTC. The encoded protein is CASRLPLGKQETQYF. The chain is built from TRBV28 and TRBJ2-5; maybe TRBD2 (5 bases). The ends were cut back, 6 bases at V and 2 bases at J, with 16 bases in the middle. This CDR3 spans 15 amino acids. Germline values: CDR1 MDHEN, CDR2 SYDVKM.

The genes are TRBV7-9 and TRBJ2-3, with TRBD2 as a possible D gene (6 bases). Trimming shortened V by 5 bases and J by 6 bases, and 9 bases separated the two germline ends. The CDR3 runs to 12 residues. From germline, CDR1 is SEHNR and CDR2 FQNEAQ (reference sequence). CDR3 region: CASSKTRDTQYF. CDR3 nucleotides: TGTGCCAGCAGCAAGACTAGGGATACGCAGTATTTT.

The chain recombines TRBV5-1 with TRBJ2-7, with 12 bases that match TRBD2. The CDR3 length is 14 residues. J lost 3 bases, V lost 4 bases, and 2 bases had no gene match. Germline V CDR1 and CDR2: SGHRS, YFSETQ. CDR3 sequence: CASSPTSGSYEQYF. CDR3 DNA: TGCGCCAGCAGCCCGACTAGCGGGAGCTACGAGCAGTACTTC. Filled out from reference TRBV5-1 and TRBJ2-7, the complete variable domain reads KAGVTQTPRYLIKTRGQQVTLSCSPISGHRSVSWYQQTPGQGLQFLFEYFSETQRNKGNFPGRFSGRQFSNSRSEMNVSTLELGDSALYLCASSPTSGSYEQYFGPGTRLTVT.

In this sample, this clone turned up a few times. The V and J genes are TRBV7-8 and TRBJ2-2; maybe TRBD1 (5 bases). V gave up 2 bases and J gave up 6 bases, with 7 bases separating them. There are 13 residues in the CDR3. CDR1 and CDR2 (germline): SGHVS, FQNEAQ. DNA of the CDR3: TGTGCCAGCAGCTTAATAGGGGCCGGGGAGCTGTTTTTT. Translating gives CASSLIGAGELFF. Full variable domain (missing parts from reference TRBV7-8 and TRBJ2-2): GAGVSQSPRYKVAKRGQDVALRCDPISGHVSLFWYQQALGQGPEFLTYFQNEAQLDKSGLPSDRFFAERPEGSVSTLKIQRTQQEDSAVYLCASSLIGAGELFFGEGSRLTVL.

This clone was picked up one time. The chain has TRBV14 and TRBJ2-3; D not resolved. The V gene lost 0 bases and the J gene lost 2 bases, with 12 bases spanning the gap. The CDR3 has 16 residues. Germline CDR1 is SGHDN and CDR2 is FVKESK. The CDR3 reads CASSQDRSGHTDTQYF. The DNA for the CDR3 is TGTGCCAGCAGCCAAGATCGCTCGGGTCACACAGATACGCAGTATTTT.

The CDR3, as DNA: TGTGCCAGCAGTCCCCCAGGGCGGAGCACGCAGTATTTT. This translates into CASSPPGRSTQYF. The chain links TRBV28 to TRBJ2-3, with D possibly TRBD1 on 5 matching bases. The CDR3 covers 13 residues. V was clipped by 5 bases and J by 9 bases, with 15 bases between them. CDR1 MDHEN and CDR2 SYDVKM come from the germline V gene.

CDR3 loop: CSVEASGMYNEQFF. DNA for the CDR3: TGCAGCGTTGAGGCTAGCGGAATGTACAATGAGCAGTTCTTC. The rearrangement links TRBV29-1 to TRBJ2-1, with TRBD2 identical over 7 bases. Germline values: CDR1 SQVTM, CDR2 ANQGSEA. Losses at the gene ends were 3 bases for V and 4 bases for J; bases not matched to a gene: 6. The length of the CDR3 is 14 residues.

The chain uses TRBV5-6 and TRBJ2-7, with 11 bases fitting TRBD1. Germline V CDR1 and CDR2: SGHDT, YYEEEE. The CDR3 sequence is 15 residues long. With V trimmed by 3 bases and J by 3 bases, 5 bases remained unmatched. CDR3 in DNA: TGTGCCAGCAGCTCGGGGGGACAGGGGGTCTACGAGCAGTACTTC. It yields the protein CASSSGGQGVYEQYF. The entire variable domain, with the rest obtained from reference TRBV5-6 and TRBJ2-7, is as follows: DAGVTQSPTHLIKTRGQQVTLRCSPKSGHDTVSWYQQALGQGPQFIFQYYEEEERQRGNFPDRFSGHQFPNYSSELNVNALLLGDSALYLCASSSGGQGVYEQYFGPGTRLTVT.

The gene calls are TRBV2 and TRBJ2-5, with D possibly being TRBD2 (6 bases). The CDR3 has 14 amino acids. Germline CDR1 is SNHLY and CDR2 is FYNNEI. Trimming took 8 bases from V and 5 from J, leaving 18 bases between them. The chain's CDR3 is CASVRERAGETQYF. The CDR3 DNA sequence: TGTGCCAGCGTCAGGGAGCGGGCGGGGGAGACCCAGTACTTC. The whole variable domain, remainder taken from reference TRBV2 and TRBJ2-5, is EPEVTQTPSHQVTQMGQEVILRCVPISNHLYFYWYRQILGQKVEFLVSFYNNEISEKSEIFDDQFSVERPDGSNFTLKIRSTKLEDSAMYFCASVRERAGETQYFGPGTRLLVL.

The J gene is TRBJ2-7, the V gene TRBV4-1, with TRBD2 identical over 9 bases. Germline CDR1 MGHRA, CDR2 YSYEKL. The CDR3 length is 17 residues. With V trimmed by 1 base and J by 3 bases, 10 bases remained unmatched. This chain's CDR3 is CASSQVGLATSSYEQYF. Written as DNA, the CDR3 is TGCGCCAGCAGCCAAGTTGGACTAGCGACTTCAAGCTACGAGCAGTACTTC.

The rearrangement uses TRBV7-7 and TRBJ2-3, with D possibly matching TRBD2 (5 bases). This CDR3 spans 13 amino acids. Germline-derived CDR1 and CDR2 are SSHAT and FNYEAQ (reference sequence). CDR3 loop: CDSSPRGGDTQYF. The CDR3 region has the DNA TGTGATAGCAGCCCTCGGGGTGGGGATACGCAGTATTTT.

This chain connects TRBV19 to TRBJ1-5; possible D gene TRBD1, 6 bases. Looked up from germline, CDR1 is LNHDA and CDR2 is SQIVND (reference sequence). This CDR3 has 15 amino acids. Trimming pared 3 bases from V and 1 base from J, leaving 10 bases between. Here the CDR3 reads CASSIGRGSNQPQHF. The DNA of the CDR3 is TGTGCCAGTAGTATTGGCAGGGGAAGCAATCAGCCCCAGCATTTT.

The chain combines TRBV28 with TRBJ1-1, with D hard to call. Trimming removed 2 bases at V and 5 bases at J, with 6 bases between. Looked up from germline, CDR1 is MDHEN and CDR2 is SYDVKM. The CDR3 spans 12 residues. The CDR3 loop reads CASSLEITEAFF. The CDR3 nucleotides are TGTGCCAGCAGTTTAGAGATAACTGAAGCTTTCTTT.

The chain couples TRBV15 to TRBJ2-7; 8 nucleotides line up with TRBD2. Germline assignment: CDR1 LNHNV and CDR2 YYDKDF (reference sequence). This CDR3 spans 14 amino acids. Trimming took 4 bases from V and 6 from J; bases not matched to a gene: 8. The CDR3 sequence is CATSKGTSVPEQYF. CDR3 DNA sequence: TGTGCCACCAGCAAAGGGACTAGTGTTCCCGAGCAGTACTTC. The complete variable domain, with remaining parts taken from reference TRBV15 and TRBJ2-7, reads DAMVIQNPRYQVTQFGKPVTLSCSQTLNHNVMYWYQQKSSQAPKLLFHYYDKDFNNEADTPDNFQSRRPNTSFCFLDIRSPGLGDTAMYLCATSKGTSVPEQYFGPGTRLTVT.

The rearrangement uses TRBV29-1 and TRBJ2-7; weak D call: TRBD1 (6 bases). This CDR3 region has 13 residues. Trimming left V 7 bases short and J 4 bases short, with 17 bases between. Germline assignment: CDR1 SQVTM and CDR2 ANQGSEA. The CDR3 loop reads CSGAVGTIYEQYF. In nucleotides, the CDR3 is TGCAGCGGCGCCGTTGGGACAATATACGAGCAGTACTTC.

The chain carries TRBV30 and TRBJ2-7, with 8 bases identical to TRBD1. With 5 bases clipped from V and 3 bases from J, the junction kept 9 bases outside the gene matches. Germline lookup yields CDR1 GTSNPN and CDR2 SVGIG (reference sequence). This CDR3 is built from 14 residues. CDR3 sequence: CAWRRTGMGYEQYF. The CDR3 DNA is TGTGCCTGGCGAAGGACAGGGATGGGCTACGAGCAGTACTTC.

The chain joins TRBV4-2 to TRBJ2-7, with TRBD2 identical over 13 bases. Per germline, CDR1 LGHNA and CDR2 YNFKEQ. J lost 3 bases, V lost 0 bases, and 8 bases had no gene match. The CDR3 totals 18 residues. CDR3 sequence reads: CASSQELAGGLGGYEQYF. CDR3 in DNA: TGTGCCAGCAGCCAAGAACTAGCGGGAGGGTTAGGAGGCTACGAGCAGTACTTC.

Only one count was recorded for this clone. Other nucleotide sequences from this sample produce the same CDR3. This chain links TRBV27 with TRBJ2-3; TRBD1 aligns across 7 bases. V was clipped by 5 bases and J by 3 bases; unmatched bases: 8. CDR1 and CDR2 (germline): MNHEY, SMNVEV (reference sequence). The CDR3 is 15 residues long. The CDR3 reads CASSPGTAGTDTQYF. CDR3 DNA: TGTGCCAGCAGTCCGGGGACAGCAGGAACAGATACGCAGTATTTT.

In this sample, this clone turned up once. The chain is built from TRBV29-1 and TRBJ2-7; D call uncertain. In germline, CDR1 is SQVTM, CDR2 ANQGSEA. The V end was cut by 5 bases, the J end by 9 bases, with 11 bases between. The length of the CDR3 is 10 residues. The CDR3 region is CSVRESVQYF. CDR3 sequence (DNA): TGCAGCGTTCGAGAGTCGGTGCAGTACTTC.

There are a few counts of this clone. This chain connects TRBV6-5 to TRBJ2-7, with a weak D call TRBD2 (6 bases). CDR1 is MNHEY and CDR2 is SVGAGI in the germline V gene. V was trimmed by 0 bases and J by 2 bases, leaving 8 bases between them. This CDR3 region has 14 residues. CDR3 loop: CASSYSRGPYEQYF. The CDR3 DNA sequence: TGTGCCAGCAGTTACTCGCGGGGACCCTACGAGCAGTACTTC.

About this clone: Other DNA sequences in this sample translate to the same CDR3. J is TRBJ2-7 and V is TRBV30, with 10 positions matching TRBD1. This CDR3 has 13 residues. The ends lost 3 bases at V and 3 bases at J; junction bases unmatched: 2. CDR1 GTSNPN and CDR2 SVGIG come from the germline V gene (reference sequence). CDR3 amino acids: CAWSRDRGYEQYF. The DNA for the CDR3 is TGTGCCTGGAGCCGGGACAGGGGCTACGAGCAGTACTTC.

This clone occurred a few times. The rearrangement links TRBV5-8 to TRBJ2-1; D ambiguous. Germline assignment: CDR1 SGHTS and CDR2 YDEGEE. Deletions cut 2 bases from V and 16 bases from J, with 13 bases between. The CDR3 is made up of 11 amino acids. CDR3 in amino acids: CASSFVDTAFF. The CDR3 DNA follows: TGTGCCAGCAGCTTTGTCGATACAGCTTTCTTC.

V gene TRBV18 combines with J gene TRBJ1-1; D not certain. The CDR3 covers 14 residues. Germline loops: CDR1 KGHSH, CDR2 LQKENI. Trimming took 5 bases from V and 0 from J, leaving 10 bases between them. In DNA, the CDR3 is TGTGCCAGCTCAGAGGGTTTTATGAACACTGAAGCTTTCTTT. Its protein product is CASSEGFMNTEAFF.

The gene calls are TRBV20-1 and TRBJ2-1; D is uncertain. This CDR3 is built from 10 residues. The V end was cut by 3 bases, the J end by 5 bases, with 2 bases between. Per germline, CDR1 DFQATT and CDR2 SNEGSKA (reference sequence). CDR3 sequence: CSASNNEQFF. CDR3 coding DNA: TGCAGTGCTAGCAACAATGAGCAGTTCTTC.

The chain links TRBV7-9 to TRBJ2-5; the D is unclear. V dropped 3 bases and J dropped 4 bases, with 3 bases sitting between them. The CDR3 is 11 amino acids. CDR1 and CDR2 (germline): SEHNR, FQNEAQ (reference sequence). DNA of the CDR3: TGTGCCAGCAGCTTCGGAGAGACCCAGTACTTC. Amino acid sequence: CASSFGETQYF.

The genes are TRBV6-6 and TRBJ1-2; possible D gene TRBD1, 5 bases. The V and J ends lost 7 bases and 5 bases respectively, with 17 bases between them. Germline V gives CDR1 MNHNY, CDR2 SVGAGI (reference sequence). This CDR3 has 14 residues. This CDR3 is CASTIDSENYGYTF. CDR3 DNA sequence: TGTGCCAGCACTATTGACAGTGAGAATTATGGCTACACCTTC.

The chain employs TRBV5-1 and TRBJ1-2; D is possibly TRBD1 (5 bases). CDR1 and CDR2 (germline): SGHRS, YFSETQ. The CDR3 has 13 amino acids. V gave up 2 bases and J gave up 8 bases, with 13 bases separating them. The CDR3 sequence: CASSLEDGGGYTF. CDR3 bases: TGCGCCAGCAGCTTAGAGGACGGGGGAGGCTACACCTTC.

The V gene is TRBV6-6, the J gene TRBJ2-7; weak D call: TRBD2 (5 bases). The CDR3 is made up of 16 amino acids. The germline V gene has CDR1 MNHNY and CDR2 SVGAGI (reference sequence). V dropped 5 bases and J dropped 0 bases, with 17 bases sitting between them. CDR3 in DNA: TGTGCCAGCAGTCGCCTGGGTAGCGCGAGCTCCTACGAGCAGTACTTC. Its protein is CASSRLGSASSYEQYF.